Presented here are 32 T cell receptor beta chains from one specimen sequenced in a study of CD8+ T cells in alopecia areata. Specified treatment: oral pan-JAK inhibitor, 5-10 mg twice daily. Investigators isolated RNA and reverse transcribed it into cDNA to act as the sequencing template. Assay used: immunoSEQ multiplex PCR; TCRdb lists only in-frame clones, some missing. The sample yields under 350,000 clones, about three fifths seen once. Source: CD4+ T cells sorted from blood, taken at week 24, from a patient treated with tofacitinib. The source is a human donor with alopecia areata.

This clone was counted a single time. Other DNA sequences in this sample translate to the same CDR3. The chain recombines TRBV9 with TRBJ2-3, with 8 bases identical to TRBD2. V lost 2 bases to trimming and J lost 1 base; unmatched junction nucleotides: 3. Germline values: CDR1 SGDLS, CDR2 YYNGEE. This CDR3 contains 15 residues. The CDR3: CASSVRAGGTDTQYF. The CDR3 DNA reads TGTGCCAGCAGCGTCCGAGCGGGGGGCACAGATACGCAGTATTTT.

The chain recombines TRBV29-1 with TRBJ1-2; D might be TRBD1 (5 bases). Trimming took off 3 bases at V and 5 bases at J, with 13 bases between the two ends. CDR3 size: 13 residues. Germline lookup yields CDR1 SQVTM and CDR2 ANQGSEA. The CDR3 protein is CSVDGQDIYGYTF. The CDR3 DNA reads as TGCAGCGTTGACGGGCAGGACATTTATGGCTACACCTTC.

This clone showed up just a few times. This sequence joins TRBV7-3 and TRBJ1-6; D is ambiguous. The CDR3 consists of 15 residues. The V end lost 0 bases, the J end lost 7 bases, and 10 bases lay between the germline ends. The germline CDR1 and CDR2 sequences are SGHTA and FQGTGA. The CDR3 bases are TGTGCCAGCAGCTTAACGTCTCGGAGCAATTCACCCCTCCACTTT. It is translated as CASSLTSRSNSPLHF. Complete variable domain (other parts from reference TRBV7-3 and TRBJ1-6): GAGVSQTPSNKVTEKGKYVELRCDPISGHTALYWYRQSLGQGPEFLIYFQGTGAADDSGLPNDRFFAVRPEGSVSTLKIQRTERGDSAVYLCASSLTSRSNSPLHFGNGTRLTVT.

Here the CDR3 DNA reads TGCAGCGTTGAGAGGATTTCGGCCGGGGAGCTGTTTTTT. This sequence encodes CSVERISAGELFF. The chain has TRBV29-1 and TRBJ2-2; no definite D call. This CDR3 comprises 13 residues. V lost 3 bases, J lost 6 bases, and 11 bases lay in between. Germline V CDR1 and CDR2: SQVTM, ANQGSEA.

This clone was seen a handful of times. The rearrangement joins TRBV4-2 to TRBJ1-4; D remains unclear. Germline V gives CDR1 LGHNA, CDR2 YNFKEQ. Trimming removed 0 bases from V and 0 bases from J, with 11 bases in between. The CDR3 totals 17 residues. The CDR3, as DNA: TGTGCCAGCAGCCAAGATGGGCGGGTTGCAACTAATGAAAAACTGTTTTTT. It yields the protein CASSQDGRVATNEKLFF.

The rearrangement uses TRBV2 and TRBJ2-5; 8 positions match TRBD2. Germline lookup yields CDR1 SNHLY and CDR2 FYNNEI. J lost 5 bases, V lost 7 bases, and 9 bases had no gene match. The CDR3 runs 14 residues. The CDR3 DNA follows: TGTGCCAGCACCGTGACTAGCGCTACGGAGACCCAGTACTTC. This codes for CASTVTSATETQYF.

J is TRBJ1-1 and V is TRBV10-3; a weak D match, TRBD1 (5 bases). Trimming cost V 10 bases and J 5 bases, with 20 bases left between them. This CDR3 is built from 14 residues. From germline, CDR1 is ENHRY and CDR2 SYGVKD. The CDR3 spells CATALGRDETEAFF. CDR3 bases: TGTGCCACCGCCCTCGGCAGGGACGAGACTGAAGCTTTCTTT.

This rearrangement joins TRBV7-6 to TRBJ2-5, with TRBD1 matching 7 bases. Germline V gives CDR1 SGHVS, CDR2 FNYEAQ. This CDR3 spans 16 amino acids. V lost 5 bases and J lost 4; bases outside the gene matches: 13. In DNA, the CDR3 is TGTGCCAGCAGCCGGGGAAGAGACAGGGCTGGAGAGACCCAGTACTTC. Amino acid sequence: CASSRGRDRAGETQYF.

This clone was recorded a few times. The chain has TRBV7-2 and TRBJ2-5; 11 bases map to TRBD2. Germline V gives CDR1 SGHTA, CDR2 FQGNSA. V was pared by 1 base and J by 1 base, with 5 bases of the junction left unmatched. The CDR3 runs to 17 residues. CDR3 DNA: TGTGCCAGCAGCTTAGAGGAGGGGACTAGCGGCCAAGAGACCCAGTACTTC. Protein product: CASSLEEGTSGQETQYF.

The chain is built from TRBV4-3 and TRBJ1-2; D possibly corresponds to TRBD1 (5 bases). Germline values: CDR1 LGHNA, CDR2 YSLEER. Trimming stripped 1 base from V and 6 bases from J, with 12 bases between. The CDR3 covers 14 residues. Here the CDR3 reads CASSQGGTRHGYTF. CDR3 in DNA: TGCGCCAGCAGCCAAGGCGGGACCAGACATGGCTACACCTTC.

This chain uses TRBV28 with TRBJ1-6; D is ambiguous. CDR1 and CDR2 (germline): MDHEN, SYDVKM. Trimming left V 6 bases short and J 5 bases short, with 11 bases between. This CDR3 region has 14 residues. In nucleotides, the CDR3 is TGTGCCAGCAGAATCAGCGAGAATAATTCACCCCTCCACTTT. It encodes CASRISENNSPLHF.

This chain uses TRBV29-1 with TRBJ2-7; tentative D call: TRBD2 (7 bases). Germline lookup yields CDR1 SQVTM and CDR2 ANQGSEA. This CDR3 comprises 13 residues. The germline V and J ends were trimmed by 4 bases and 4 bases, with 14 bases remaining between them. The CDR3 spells CSVGGGPRYEQYF. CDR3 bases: TGCAGCGTTGGGGGGGGGCCCAGGTACGAGCAGTACTTC.

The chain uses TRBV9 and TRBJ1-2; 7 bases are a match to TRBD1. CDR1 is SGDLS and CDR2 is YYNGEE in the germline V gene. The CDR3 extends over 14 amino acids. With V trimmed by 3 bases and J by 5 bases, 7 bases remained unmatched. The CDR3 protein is CASSASGTAYGYTF. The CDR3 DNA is TGTGCCAGCAGCGCTTCCGGGACAGCGTATGGCTACACCTTC.

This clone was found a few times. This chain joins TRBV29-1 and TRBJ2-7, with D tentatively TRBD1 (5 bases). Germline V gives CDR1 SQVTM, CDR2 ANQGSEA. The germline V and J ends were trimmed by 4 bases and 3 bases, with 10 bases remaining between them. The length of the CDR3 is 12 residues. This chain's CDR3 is CSVAPGRYEQYF. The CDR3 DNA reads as TGCAGCGTTGCACCAGGGCGCTACGAGCAGTACTTC.

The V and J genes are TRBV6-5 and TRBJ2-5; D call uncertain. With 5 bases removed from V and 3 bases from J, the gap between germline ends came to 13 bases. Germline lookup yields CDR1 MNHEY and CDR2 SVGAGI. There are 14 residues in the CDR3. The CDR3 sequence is CASSLGKGKETQYF. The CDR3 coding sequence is TGTGCCAGCAGTCTAGGGAAGGGAAAAGAGACCCAGTACTTC.

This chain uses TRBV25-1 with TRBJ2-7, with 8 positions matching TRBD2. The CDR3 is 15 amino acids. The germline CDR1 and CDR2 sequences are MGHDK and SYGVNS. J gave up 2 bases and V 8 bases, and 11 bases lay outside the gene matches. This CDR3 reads CASSSPGGPTYEQYF. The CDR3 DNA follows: TGTGCCAGCTCCTCCCCGGGGGGGCCCACCTACGAGCAGTACTTC.

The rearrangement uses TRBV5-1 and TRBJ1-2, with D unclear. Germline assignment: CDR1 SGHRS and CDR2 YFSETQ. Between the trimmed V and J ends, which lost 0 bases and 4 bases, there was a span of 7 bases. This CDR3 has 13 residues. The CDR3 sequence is CASSLDVGYGYTF. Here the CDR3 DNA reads TGCGCCAGCAGCTTGGACGTCGGCTATGGCTACACCTTC.

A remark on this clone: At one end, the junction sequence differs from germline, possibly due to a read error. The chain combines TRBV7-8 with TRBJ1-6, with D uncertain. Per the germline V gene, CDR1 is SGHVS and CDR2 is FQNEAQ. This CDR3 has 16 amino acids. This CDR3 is CASSVAAQSILGPLHF. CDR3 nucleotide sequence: TGTGCCAGCAGCGTAGCAGCCCAAAGTATTTTAGGACCCCTCCACTTT.

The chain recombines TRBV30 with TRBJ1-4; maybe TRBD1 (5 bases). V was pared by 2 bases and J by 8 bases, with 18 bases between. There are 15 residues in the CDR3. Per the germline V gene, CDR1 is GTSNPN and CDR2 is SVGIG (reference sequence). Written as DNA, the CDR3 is TGTGCCTGGAGTTCGGGGGGTCAGAGGCGCGAAAAACTGTTTTTT. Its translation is CAWSSGGQRREKLFF. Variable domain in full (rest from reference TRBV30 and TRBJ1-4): SQTIHQWPATLVQPVGSPLSLECTVEGTSNPNLYWYRQAAGRGLQLLFYSVGIGQISSEVPQNLSASRPQDRQFILSSKKLLLSDSGFYLCAWSSGGQRREKLFFGSGTQLSVL.

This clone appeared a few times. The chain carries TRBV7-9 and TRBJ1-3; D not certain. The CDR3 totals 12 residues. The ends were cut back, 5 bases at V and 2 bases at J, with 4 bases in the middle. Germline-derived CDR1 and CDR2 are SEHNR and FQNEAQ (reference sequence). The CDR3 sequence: CASSPTGNTIYF. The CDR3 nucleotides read TGTGCCAGCAGCCCGACTGGAAACACCATATATTTT.

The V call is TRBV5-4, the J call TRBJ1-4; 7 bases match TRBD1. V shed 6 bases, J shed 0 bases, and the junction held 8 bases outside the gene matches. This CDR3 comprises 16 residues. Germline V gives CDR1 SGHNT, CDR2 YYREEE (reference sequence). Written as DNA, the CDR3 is TGTGCCAGCAAGGAACAGGGGCTCGCAACTAATGAAAAACTGTTTTTT. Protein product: CASKEQGLATNEKLFF.

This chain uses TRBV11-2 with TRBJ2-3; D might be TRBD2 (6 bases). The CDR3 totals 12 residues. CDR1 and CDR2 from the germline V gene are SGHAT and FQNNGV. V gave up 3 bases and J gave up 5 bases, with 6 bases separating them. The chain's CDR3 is CASSLGGDTQYF. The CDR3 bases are TGTGCCAGCAGCTTGGGGGGAGATACGCAGTATTTT.

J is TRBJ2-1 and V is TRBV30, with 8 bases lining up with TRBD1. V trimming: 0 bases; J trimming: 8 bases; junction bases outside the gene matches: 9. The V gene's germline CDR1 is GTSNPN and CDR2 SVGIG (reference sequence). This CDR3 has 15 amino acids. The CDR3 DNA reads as TGTGCCTGGAGTGTCCGGACAGGGCGAGGAGATGAGCAGTTCTTC. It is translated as CAWSVRTGRGDEQFF.

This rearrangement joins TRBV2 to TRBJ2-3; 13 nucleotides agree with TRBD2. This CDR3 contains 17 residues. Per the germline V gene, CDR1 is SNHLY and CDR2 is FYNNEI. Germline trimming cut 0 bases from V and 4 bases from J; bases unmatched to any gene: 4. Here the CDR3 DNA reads TGTGCCAGCAGTGAAGCCAGACTAGCGGGGGGTTCAGATACGCAGTATTTT. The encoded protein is CASSEARLAGGSDTQYF.

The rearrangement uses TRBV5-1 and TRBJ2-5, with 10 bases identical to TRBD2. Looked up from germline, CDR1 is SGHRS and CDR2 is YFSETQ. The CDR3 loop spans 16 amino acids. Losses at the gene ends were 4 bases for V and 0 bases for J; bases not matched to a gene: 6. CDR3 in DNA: TGCGCCAGCAGCAGGGGACTAGCGATATACCAAGAGACCCAGTACTTC. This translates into CASSRGLAIYQETQYF.

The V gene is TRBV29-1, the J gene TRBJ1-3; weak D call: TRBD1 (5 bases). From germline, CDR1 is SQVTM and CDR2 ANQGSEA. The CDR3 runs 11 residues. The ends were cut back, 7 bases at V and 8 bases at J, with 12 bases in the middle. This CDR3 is CSARGGDTIYF. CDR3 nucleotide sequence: TGCAGCGCCCGGGGCGGGGACACCATATATTTT.

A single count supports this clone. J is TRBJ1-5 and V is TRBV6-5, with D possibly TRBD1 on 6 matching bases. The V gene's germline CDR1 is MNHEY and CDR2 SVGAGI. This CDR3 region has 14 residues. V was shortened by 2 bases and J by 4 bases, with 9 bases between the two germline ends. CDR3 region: CASSYQGRNQPQHF. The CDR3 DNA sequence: TGTGCCAGCAGTTACCAGGGGCGGAATCAGCCCCAGCATTTT.

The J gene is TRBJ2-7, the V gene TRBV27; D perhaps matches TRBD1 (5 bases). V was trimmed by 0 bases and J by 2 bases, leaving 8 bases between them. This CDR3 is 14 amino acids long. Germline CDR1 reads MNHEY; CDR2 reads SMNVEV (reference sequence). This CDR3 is CASSLSKDTYEQYF. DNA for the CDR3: TGTGCCAGCAGTTTATCCAAGGACACCTACGAGCAGTACTTC.

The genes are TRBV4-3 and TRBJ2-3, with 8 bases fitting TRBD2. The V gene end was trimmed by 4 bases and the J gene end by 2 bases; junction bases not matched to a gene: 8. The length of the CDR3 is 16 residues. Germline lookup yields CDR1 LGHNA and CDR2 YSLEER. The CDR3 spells CASSRTLAELTDTQYF. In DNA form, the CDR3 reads TGCGCCAGCAGCCGGACACTAGCGGAGCTCACAGATACGCAGTATTTT.

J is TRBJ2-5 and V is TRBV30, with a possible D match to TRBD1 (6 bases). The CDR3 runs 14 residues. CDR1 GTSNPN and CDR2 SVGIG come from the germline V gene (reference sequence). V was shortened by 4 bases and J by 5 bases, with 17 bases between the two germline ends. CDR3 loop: CAWKKGVSVETQYF. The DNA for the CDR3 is TGTGCCTGGAAGAAGGGGGTCTCGGTGGAGACCCAGTACTTC. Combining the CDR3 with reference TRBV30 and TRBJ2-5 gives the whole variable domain SQTIHQWPATLVQPVGSPLSLECTVEGTSNPNLYWYRQAAGRGLQLLFYSVGIGQISSEVPQNLSASRPQDRQFILSSKKLLLSDSGFYLCAWKKGVSVETQYFGPGTRLLVL.

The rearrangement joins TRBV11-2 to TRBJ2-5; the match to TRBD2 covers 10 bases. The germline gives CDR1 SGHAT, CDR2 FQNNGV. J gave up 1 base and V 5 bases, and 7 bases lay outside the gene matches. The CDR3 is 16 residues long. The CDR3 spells CASSPIAGGIQETQYF. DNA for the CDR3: TGTGCCAGCAGCCCAATAGCGGGGGGAATCCAAGAGACCCAGTACTTC.

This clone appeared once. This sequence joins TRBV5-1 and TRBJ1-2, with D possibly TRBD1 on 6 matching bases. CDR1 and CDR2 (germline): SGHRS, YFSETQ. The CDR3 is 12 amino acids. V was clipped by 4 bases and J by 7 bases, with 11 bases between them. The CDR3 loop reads CASSIQGGGYTF. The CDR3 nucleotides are TGCGCCAGCAGCATACAGGGTGGTGGCTACACCTTC.